Below, 18 T cell receptor beta chains from the same sample are listed, as sequenced in a study of blood T cell repertoires in COVID-19. The protocol was immunoSEQ multiplex PCR, while the TCRdb copy is restricted to in-frame clones and leaves out a portion. The table lists approximately 360,000 clones, 88% of them singletons, with around 0.95% in the top ten. The material sequenced was PBMCs or T cells enriched from blood (not recorded which). Receptors originate from a woman in her twenties or thirties with acute COVID-19.

V and J are TRBV7-3 and TRBJ1-1, with D possibly being TRBD1 (6 bases). Trimming pared 3 bases from V and 4 bases from J, leaving 9 bases between. The CDR3 extends over 13 amino acids. Germline loops: CDR1 SGHTA, CDR2 FQGTGA. The CDR3 protein is CASSFLGGTEAFF. In DNA, the CDR3 is TGTGCCAGCAGCTTCCTAGGGGGCACTGAAGCTTTCTTT.

The J gene is TRBJ2-3, the V gene TRBV2; D may be TRBD1 (6 bases). The CDR3 extends over 16 amino acids. V lost 1 base and J lost 3, with 14 bases in between. CDR1 is SNHLY and CDR2 is FYNNEI in the germline V gene. CDR3: CASSEDRESGTDTQYF. Here the CDR3 DNA reads TGTGCCAGCAGTGAAGACAGGGAGAGTGGAACAGATACGCAGTATTTT.

The rearrangement uses TRBV7-9 and TRBJ2-2; 8 nucleotides align to TRBD1. Trimming at V came to 4 bases and at J to 4 bases, leaving 8 bases not matched to a gene. Germline assignment: CDR1 SEHNR and CDR2 FQNEAQ (reference sequence). The CDR3 covers 16 residues. In DNA form, the CDR3 reads TGTGCCAGCAGCTCCACTCGACAGGGGCCCACCGGGGAGCTGTTTTTT. Its protein product is CASSSTRQGPTGELFF. Full variable domain (remainder filled in from reference TRBV7-9 and TRBJ2-2): DTGVSQNPRHKITKRGQNVTFRCDPISEHNRLYWYRQTLGQGPEFLTYFQNEAQLEKSRLLSDRFSAERPKGSFSTLEIQRTEQGDSAMYLCASSSTRQGPTGELFFGEGSRLTVL.

The chain couples TRBV3-1 (or the pseudogene TRBV3-2) to TRBJ2-7; D remains ambiguous. The germline V and J ends were trimmed by 3 bases and 6 bases, with 15 bases remaining between them. The CDR3 is 14 amino acids. Germline assignment: CDR1 LGHDT and CDR2 YNNKEL (reference sequence). The CDR3 nucleotides read TGTGCCAGCAGCCATCAGCACCGAAGAGGCGAGCAGTACTTC. Encoded protein: CASSHQHRRGEQYF.

V gene TRBV11-3 combines with J gene TRBJ2-5, with unresolved D. The CDR3 totals 13 residues. The germline V gene has CDR1 SGHNT and CDR2 YENEEA. V gave up 0 bases and J gave up 4 bases, with 6 bases separating them. The CDR3 loop reads CASSLDPVETQYF. The DNA for the CDR3 is TGTGCCAGCAGCTTAGATCCGGTAGAGACCCAGTACTTC.

To note about this clone: Other DNA sequences of this sample code for an identical CDR3. V gene TRBV9 combines with J gene TRBJ2-7; 8 bases match TRBD2. V lost 0 bases, J lost 2 bases, and 1 base stayed unmatched. The CDR3 loop spans 14 amino acids. Germline loops: CDR1 SGDLS, CDR2 YYNGEE. The CDR3 reads CASSVAGLAYEQYF. The CDR3 DNA is TGTGCCAGCAGCGTAGCGGGACTAGCCTACGAGCAGTACTTC.

The CDR3 coding sequence is TGTGCCAGCACCAACTTTCGAACTTCAAATCATATATCCTACGAGCAGTACTTC. It yields the protein CASTNFRTSNHISYEQYF. This chain joins TRBV21-1 and TRBJ2-7; the table calls TRBD2, which could not be checked here. TRBV21-1 is a recognized pseudogene. CDR3 size: 18 residues.

The chain combines TRBV7-9 with TRBJ1-2; D might be TRBD1 (6 bases). Trimming left V 2 bases short and J 12 bases short, with 16 bases between. The CDR3 has 13 amino acids. The germline CDR1 and CDR2 sequences are SEHNR and FQNEAQ (reference sequence). This chain's CDR3 is CASSLSQGWLDTF. CDR3 in DNA: TGTGCCAGCAGCTTAAGTCAGGGGTGGCTTGACACCTTC. The full variable domain, rest sourced from reference TRBV7-9 and TRBJ1-2, is DTGVSQNPRHKITKRGQNVTFRCDPISEHNRLYWYRQTLGQGPEFLTYFQNEAQLEKSRLLSDRFSAERPKGSFSTLEIQRTEQGDSAMYLCASSLSQGWLDTFGSGTRLTVV.

The V gene is TRBV24-1, the J gene TRBJ2-1; the match to TRBD2 covers 9 bases. This CDR3 has 15 residues. Germline assignment: CDR1 KGHDR and CDR2 SFDVKD. V gave up 4 bases and J gave up 6 bases; unmatched junction bases: 6. The CDR3 is CATSDPGLAGNEQFF. For the CDR3, the DNA is TGTGCCACCAGTGACCCGGGACTAGCTGGCAATGAGCAGTTCTTC.

The J gene is TRBJ2-6, the V gene TRBV19, with D perhaps matching TRBD1 (5 bases). This CDR3 is built from 18 residues. Trimming pared 5 bases from V and 4 bases from J, leaving 21 bases between. In germline, CDR1 is LNHDA, CDR2 SQIVND (reference sequence). The CDR3 region has the DNA TGTGCCAGTAGTGTACGACAGATCCCCGCGCGGGGGGCCAACGTCCTGACTTTC. Protein product: CASSVRQIPARGANVLTF.

This clone was counted once. The V call is TRBV28, the J call TRBJ1-2; 7 bases are shared with TRBD1. The CDR3 is 14 residues long. CDR1 and CDR2 from the germline V gene are MDHEN and SYDVKM. Unmatched junction bases numbered 4, after V lost 1 base and J lost 5 bases. The CDR3 DNA reads TGTGCCAGCAGTTTATTTGACAGGGCGTATGGCTACACCTTC. It specifies CASSLFDRAYGYTF.

This clone was detected only a few times. The rearrangement joins TRBV30 to TRBJ2-7; 7 nucleotides match TRBD2. CDR3 size: 12 residues. From germline, CDR1 is GTSNPN and CDR2 SVGIG (reference sequence). The DNA of the CDR3 is TGTGCTACTAAAGGCGGGGGCTACGAGCAGTACTTC. This gives the protein CATKGGGYEQYF.

The chain employs TRBV11-2 and TRBJ2-2; the match to TRBD1 covers 12 bases. From germline, CDR1 is SGHAT and CDR2 FQNNGV. The CDR3 is 17 residues long. With V trimmed by 1 base and J by 4 bases, 4 bases remained unmatched. CDR3 in DNA: TGTGCCAGCAGCTTAGCGGGACAGGGGGCAGGCACCGGGGAGCTGTTTTTT. Translated, it gives CASSLAGQGAGTGELFF.

The rearrangement uses TRBV7-6 and TRBJ2-2, with D unresolved. Trimming pared 7 bases from V and 1 base from J, leaving 13 bases between. The CDR3 sequence is 15 residues long. Germline values: CDR1 SGHVS, CDR2 FNYEAQ. DNA for the CDR3: TGTGCCAGCAAGGTAGACTTGAAGAACACCGGGGAGCTGTTTTTT. Residues: CASKVDLKNTGELFF.

The chain combines TRBV19 with TRBJ1-1; possible D gene TRBD1, 5 bases. V lost 6 bases, J lost 0 bases, and 8 bases lay in between. CDR1 and CDR2 from the germline V gene are LNHDA and SQIVND (reference sequence). This CDR3 region has 13 residues. The CDR3 coding sequence is TGTGCCAGTAGCCCAGGGTTGAACACTGAAGCTTTCTTT. Translation gives CASSPGLNTEAFF.

V usage is TRBV29-1 and J usage is TRBJ2-5; D remains unclear. The CDR3 covers 12 residues. CDR1 is SQVTM and CDR2 is ANQGSEA in the germline V gene. V was clipped by 4 bases and J by 6 bases, with 12 bases between them. In DNA, the CDR3 is TGCAGCGTTGGCGAATTGGAGAAGACCCAGTACTTC. The encoded protein is CSVGELEKTQYF. Filled out from reference TRBV29-1 and TRBJ2-5, the complete variable domain reads SAVISQKPSRDICQRGTSLTIQCQVDSQVTMMFWYRQQPGQSLTLIATANQGSEATYESGFVIDKFPISRPNLTFSTLTVSNMSPEDSSIYLCSVGELEKTQYFGPGTRLLVL.

The V and J genes are TRBV19 and TRBJ2-1, with TRBD2 as a possible D gene (5 bases). Trimming stripped 3 bases from V and 6 bases from J, with 18 bases between. CDR1 is LNHDA and CDR2 is SQIVND in the germline V gene (reference sequence). CDR3 length: 16 amino acids. The CDR3 spells CASSMLGAVKINEQFF. In nucleotides, the CDR3 is TGTGCCAGTAGTATGTTAGGAGCGGTCAAGATCAATGAGCAGTTCTTC.

The chain is built from TRBV2 and TRBJ2-3; 10 bases fit TRBD1. From germline, CDR1 is SNHLY and CDR2 FYNNEI. V lost 5 bases and J lost 4; bases outside the gene matches: 6. The CDR3 loop spans 15 amino acids. Written as DNA, the CDR3 is TGTGCCAGCAGTCCGGGACAGGGGAGGGCAGATACGCAGTATTTT. It is translated as CASSPGQGRADTQYF.